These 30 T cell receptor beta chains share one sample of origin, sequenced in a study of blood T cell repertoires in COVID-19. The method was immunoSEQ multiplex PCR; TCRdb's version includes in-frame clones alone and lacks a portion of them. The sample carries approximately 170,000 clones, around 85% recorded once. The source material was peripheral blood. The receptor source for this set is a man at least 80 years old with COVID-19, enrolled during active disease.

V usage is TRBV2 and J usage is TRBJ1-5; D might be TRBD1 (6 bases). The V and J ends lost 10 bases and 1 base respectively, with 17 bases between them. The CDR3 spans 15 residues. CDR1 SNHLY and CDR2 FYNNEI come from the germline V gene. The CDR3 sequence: CATGGAGLSNQPQHF. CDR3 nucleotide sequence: TGTGCCACCGGGGGGGCAGGTCTAAGCAATCAGCCCCAGCATTTT.

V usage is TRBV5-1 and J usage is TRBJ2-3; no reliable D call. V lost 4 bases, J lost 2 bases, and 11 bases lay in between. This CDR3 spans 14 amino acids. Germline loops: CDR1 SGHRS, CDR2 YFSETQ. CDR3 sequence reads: CASSVRLITDTQYF. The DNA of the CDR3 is TGCGCCAGCAGCGTTCGACTGATCACAGATACGCAGTATTTT.

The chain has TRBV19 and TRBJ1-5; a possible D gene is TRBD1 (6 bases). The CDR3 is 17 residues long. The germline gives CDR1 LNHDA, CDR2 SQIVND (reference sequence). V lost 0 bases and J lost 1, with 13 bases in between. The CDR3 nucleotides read TGTGCCAGTAGTATAGATCTTAACAGGGCAAGCAATCAGCCCCAGCATTTT. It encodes CASSIDLNRASNQPQHF.

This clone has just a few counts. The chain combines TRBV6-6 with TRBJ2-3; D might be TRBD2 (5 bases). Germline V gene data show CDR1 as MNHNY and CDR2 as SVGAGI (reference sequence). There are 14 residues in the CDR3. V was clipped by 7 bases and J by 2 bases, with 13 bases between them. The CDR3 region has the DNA TGTGCCAGCATACCCGGCGGGCTCACAGATACGCAGTATTTT. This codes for CASIPGGLTDTQYF.

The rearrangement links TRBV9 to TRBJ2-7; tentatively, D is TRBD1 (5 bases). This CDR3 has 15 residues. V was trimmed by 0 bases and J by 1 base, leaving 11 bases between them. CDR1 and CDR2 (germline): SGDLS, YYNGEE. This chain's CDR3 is CASSVGQGQSYEQYF. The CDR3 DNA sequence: TGTGCCAGCAGCGTAGGGCAGGGTCAATCCTACGAGCAGTACTTC.

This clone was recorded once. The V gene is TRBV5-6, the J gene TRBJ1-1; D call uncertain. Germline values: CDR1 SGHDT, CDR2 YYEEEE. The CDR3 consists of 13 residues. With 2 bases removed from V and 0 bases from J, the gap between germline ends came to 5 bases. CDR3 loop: CASSFSVNTEAFF. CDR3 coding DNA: TGTGCCAGCAGCTTTTCGGTGAACACTGAAGCTTTCTTT.

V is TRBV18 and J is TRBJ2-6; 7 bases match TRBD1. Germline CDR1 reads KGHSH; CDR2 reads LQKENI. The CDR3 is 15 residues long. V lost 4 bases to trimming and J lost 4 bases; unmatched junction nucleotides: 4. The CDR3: CASSQQGTGANVLTF. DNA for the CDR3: TGTGCCAGCTCACAACAGGGGACCGGGGCCAACGTCCTGACTTTC.

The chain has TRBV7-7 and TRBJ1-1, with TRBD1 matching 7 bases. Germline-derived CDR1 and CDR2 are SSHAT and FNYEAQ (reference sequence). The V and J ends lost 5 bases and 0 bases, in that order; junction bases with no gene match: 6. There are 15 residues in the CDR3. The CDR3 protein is CASSLRDRMNTEAFF. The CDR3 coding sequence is TGTGCCAGCAGCCTCCGGGACAGAATGAACACTGAAGCTTTCTTT.

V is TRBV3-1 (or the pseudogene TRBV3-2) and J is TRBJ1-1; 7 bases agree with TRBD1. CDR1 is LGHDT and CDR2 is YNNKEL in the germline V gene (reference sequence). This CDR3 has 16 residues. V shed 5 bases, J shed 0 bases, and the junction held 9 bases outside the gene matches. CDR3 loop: CASSYRRQGLNTEAFF. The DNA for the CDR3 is TGTGCCAGCAGCTACCGCAGACAGGGCTTGAACACTGAAGCTTTCTTT.

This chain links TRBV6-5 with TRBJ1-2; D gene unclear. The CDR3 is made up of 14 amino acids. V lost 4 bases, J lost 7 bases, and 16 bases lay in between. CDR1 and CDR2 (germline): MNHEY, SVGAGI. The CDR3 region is CASSSNDKAGGYTF. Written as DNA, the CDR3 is TGTGCCAGCAGTTCGAACGATAAAGCTGGTGGCTACACCTTC.

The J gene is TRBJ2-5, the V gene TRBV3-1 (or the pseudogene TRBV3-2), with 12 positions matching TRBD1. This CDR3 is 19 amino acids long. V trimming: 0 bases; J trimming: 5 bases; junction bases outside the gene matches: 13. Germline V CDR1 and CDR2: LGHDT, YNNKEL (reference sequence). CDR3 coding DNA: TGTGCCAGCAGCCAAGACGCCCCGGCGGGACAGGGGGCGCTCGAGACCCAGTACTTC. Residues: CASSQDAPAGQGALETQYF.

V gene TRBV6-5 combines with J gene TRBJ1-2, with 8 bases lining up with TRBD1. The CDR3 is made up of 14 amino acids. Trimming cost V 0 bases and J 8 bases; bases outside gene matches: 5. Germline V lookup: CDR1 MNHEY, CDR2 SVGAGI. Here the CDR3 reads CASSYSGQVGGYTF. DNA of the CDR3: TGTGCCAGCAGTTACTCGGGACAGGTTGGGGGCTACACCTTC.

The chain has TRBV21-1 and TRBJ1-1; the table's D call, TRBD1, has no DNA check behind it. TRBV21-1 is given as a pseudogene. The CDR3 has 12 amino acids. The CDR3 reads CASSYRNTEAFF. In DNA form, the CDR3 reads TGTGCCAGCAGCTACAGGAACACTGAAGCTTTCTTT.

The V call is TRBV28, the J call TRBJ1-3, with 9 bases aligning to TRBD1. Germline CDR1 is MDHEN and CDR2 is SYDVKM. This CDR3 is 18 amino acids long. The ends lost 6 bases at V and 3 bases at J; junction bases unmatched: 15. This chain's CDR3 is CASRIIGDRVNSGNTIYF. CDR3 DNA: TGTGCCAGCAGAATTATAGGGGACAGGGTCAATAGTGGAAACACCATATATTTT.

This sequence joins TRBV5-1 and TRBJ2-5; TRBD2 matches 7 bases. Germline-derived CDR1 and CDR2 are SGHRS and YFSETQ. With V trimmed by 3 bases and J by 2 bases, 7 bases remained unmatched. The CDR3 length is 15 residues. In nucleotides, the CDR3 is TGCGCCAGCAGCTGGGAGGGGTCAGGGCAAGAGACCCAGTACTTC. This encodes CASSWEGSGQETQYF.

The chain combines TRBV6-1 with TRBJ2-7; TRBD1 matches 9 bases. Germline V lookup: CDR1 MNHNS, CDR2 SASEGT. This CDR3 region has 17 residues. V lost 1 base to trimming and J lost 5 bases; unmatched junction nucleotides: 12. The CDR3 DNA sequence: TGTGCCAGCAGTGAAGTCAGGTCGGGGACAGGGTCCCACGAGCAGTACTTC. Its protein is CASSEVRSGTGSHEQYF.

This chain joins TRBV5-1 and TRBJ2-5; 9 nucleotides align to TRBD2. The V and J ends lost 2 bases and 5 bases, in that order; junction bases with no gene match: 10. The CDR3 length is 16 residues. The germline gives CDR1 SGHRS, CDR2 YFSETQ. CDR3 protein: CASSFSTQTSGETQYF. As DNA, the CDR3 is TGCGCCAGCAGCTTCTCGACCCAAACTAGCGGGGAGACCCAGTACTTC.

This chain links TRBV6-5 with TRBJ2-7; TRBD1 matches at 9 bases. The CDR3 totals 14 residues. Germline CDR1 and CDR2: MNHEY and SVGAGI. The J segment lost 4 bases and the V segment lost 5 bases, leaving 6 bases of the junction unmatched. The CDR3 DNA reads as TGTGCCAGCAGTAACAGGGGGCGCGGGTACGAGCAGTACTTC. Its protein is CASSNRGRGYEQYF.

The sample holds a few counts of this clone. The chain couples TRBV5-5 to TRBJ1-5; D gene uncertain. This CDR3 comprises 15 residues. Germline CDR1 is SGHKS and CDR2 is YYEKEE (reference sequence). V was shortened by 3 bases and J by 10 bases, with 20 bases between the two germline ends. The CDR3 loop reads CASSSDGHGVRPQHF. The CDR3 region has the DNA TGTGCCAGCAGCTCCGATGGGCACGGGGTTCGACCCCAGCATTTT.

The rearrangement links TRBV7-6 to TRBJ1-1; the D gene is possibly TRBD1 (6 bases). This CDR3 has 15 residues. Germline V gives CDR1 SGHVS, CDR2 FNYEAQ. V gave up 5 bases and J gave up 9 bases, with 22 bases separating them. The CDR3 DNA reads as TGTGCCAGCAGCCACTCTCAAGCGCGACAGGACCAAGCTTTCTTT. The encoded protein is CASSHSQARQDQAFF.

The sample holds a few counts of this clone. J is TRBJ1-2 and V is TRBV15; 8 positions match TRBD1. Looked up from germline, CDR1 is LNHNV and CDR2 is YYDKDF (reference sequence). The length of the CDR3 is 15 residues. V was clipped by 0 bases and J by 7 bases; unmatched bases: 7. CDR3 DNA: TGTGCCACCAGCAGAGATGGGCAGGGGGCGGCTGGCTACACCTTC. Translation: CATSRDGQGAAGYTF.

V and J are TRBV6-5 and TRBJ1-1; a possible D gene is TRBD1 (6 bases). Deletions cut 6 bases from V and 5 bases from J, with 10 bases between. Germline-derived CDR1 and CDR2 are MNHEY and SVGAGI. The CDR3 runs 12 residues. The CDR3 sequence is CASSPTGTEAFF. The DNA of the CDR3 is TGTGCCAGCAGCCCGACAGGTACTGAAGCTTTCTTT.

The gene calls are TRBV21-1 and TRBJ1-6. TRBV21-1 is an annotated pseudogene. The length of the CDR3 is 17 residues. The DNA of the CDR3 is TGTGCCAGCAGCAAAGAATCCGGGAGCTCCTATAATTCACCCCTCCACTTT. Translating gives CASSKESGSSYNSPLHF.

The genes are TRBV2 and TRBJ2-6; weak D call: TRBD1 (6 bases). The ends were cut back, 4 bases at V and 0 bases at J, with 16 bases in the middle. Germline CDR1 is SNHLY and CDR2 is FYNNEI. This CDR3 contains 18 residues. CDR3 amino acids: CASSVQGLRGSGANVLTF. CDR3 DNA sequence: TGTGCCAGCAGTGTACAGGGTTTAAGGGGCTCTGGGGCCAACGTCCTGACTTTC.

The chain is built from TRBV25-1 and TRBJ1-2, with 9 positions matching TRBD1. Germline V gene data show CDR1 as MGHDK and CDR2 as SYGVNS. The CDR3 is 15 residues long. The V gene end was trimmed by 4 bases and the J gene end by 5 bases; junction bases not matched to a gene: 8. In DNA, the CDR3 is TGTGCCAGCAGTGGAACAGGGGGCGCTGGGTATGGCTACACCTTC. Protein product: CASSGTGGAGYGYTF.

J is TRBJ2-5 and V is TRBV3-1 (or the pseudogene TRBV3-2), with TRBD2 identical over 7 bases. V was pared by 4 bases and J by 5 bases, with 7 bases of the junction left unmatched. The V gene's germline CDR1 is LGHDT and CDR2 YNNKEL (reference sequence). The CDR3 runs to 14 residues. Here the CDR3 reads CASSLGLDGETQYF. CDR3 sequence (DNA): TGTGCCAGCAGCCTCGGACTAGACGGGGAGACCCAGTACTTC.

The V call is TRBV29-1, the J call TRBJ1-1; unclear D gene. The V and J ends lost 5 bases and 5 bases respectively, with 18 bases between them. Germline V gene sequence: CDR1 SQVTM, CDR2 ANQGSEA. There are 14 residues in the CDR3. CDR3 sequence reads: CSVRKESSETEAFF. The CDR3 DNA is TGCAGCGTTAGGAAAGAGTCTTCGGAGACTGAAGCTTTCTTT.

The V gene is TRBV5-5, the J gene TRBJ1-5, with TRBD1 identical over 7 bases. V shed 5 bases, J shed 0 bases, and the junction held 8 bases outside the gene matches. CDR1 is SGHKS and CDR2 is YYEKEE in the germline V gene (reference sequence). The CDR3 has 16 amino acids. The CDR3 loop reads CASSRDREYSNQPQHF. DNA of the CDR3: TGTGCCAGCAGTCGGGACAGAGAGTATAGCAATCAGCCCCAGCATTTT.

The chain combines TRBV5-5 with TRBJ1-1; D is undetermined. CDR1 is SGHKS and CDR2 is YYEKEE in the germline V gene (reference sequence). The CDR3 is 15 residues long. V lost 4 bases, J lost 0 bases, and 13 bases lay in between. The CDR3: CASSRSGSMNTEAFF. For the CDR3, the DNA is TGTGCCAGCAGCAGGAGTGGCAGCATGAACACTGAAGCTTTCTTT.

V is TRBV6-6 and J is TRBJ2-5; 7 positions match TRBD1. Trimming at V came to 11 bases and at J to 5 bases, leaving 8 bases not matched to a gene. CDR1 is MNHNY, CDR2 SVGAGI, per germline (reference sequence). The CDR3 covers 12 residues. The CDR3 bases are TGTGCCTCTGGACAGGCGAGCGAGACCCAGTACTTC. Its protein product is CASGQASETQYF.